The rows below give T cell receptor beta chains drawn from one sample of a study of blood T cell repertoires in COVID-19. Only in-frame clones appear in the TCRdb table, and some are missing; sequencing was by immunoSEQ multiplex PCR. The sample has approximately 150,000 clones, around 84% seen once. The specimen was peripheral blood. The receptors derive from a man aged 65 to 79 with acute or convalescent COVID-19. Both conserved end residues are part of each CDR3. D genes are given only for firm matches. The size field is filled for only some rows; it gives once, few, many or a size class.

v_call	clone_size	d_call	j_call	cdr3_aa	cdr3_nt
TRBV9	NA	TRBD1	TRBJ2-3	CASSSGQGLTDTQYF	TGTGCCAGCAGCTCGGGACAGGGGTTAACAGATACGCAGTATTTT
TRBV7-9	NA	NA	TRBJ2-2	CASSYPAGATGELFF	TGTGCCAGCAGCTACCCAGCAGGGGCCACCGGGGAGCTGTTTTTT
TRBV6-1	once	TRBD1	TRBJ1-6	CASSEGGTDGPPLHF	TGTGCCAGCAGTGAAGGGGGGACAGATGGACCACCCCTCCACTTT
TRBV6-5	NA	NA	TRBJ1-3	CASSYLTVPSGNTIYF	TGTGCCAGCAGTTACCTGACAGTACCCTCTGGAAACACCATATATTTT
TRBV2	NA	TRBD1	TRBJ1-1	CASSPLWTGVATEAFF	TGTGCCAGCAGCCCACTATGGACAGGGGTGGCCACTGAAGCTTTCTTT
TRBV28	NA	TRBD1	TRBJ1-4	CASSFSLVAQGLNEKLFF	TGTGCCAGCAGTTTCTCTTTGGTGGCACAGGGGCTTAATGAAAAACTGTTTTTT
TRBV6-6	NA	TRBD1	TRBJ1-4	CASSLGQGEKLFF	TGTGCCAGCAGTTTGGGACAGGGTGAAAAACTGTTTTTT
TRBV15	NA	TRBD1	TRBJ2-3	CATSSWDRGDTDTQYF	TGTGCCACCAGCAGCTGGGACAGGGGGGACACAGATACGCAGTATTTT
TRBV18	NA	NA	TRBJ2-7	CASSAAGPYEQYF	TGTGCCAGCTCCGCGGCGGGACCGTACGAGCAGTACTTC
TRBV5-1	once	NA	TRBJ2-1	CASSEYNEQFF	TGCGCCAGCAGCGAGTACAATGAGCAGTTCTTC
TRBV24-1	NA	NA	TRBJ2-1	CATSDIGGFYNEQFF	TGTGCCACCAGTGATATTGGCGGCTTCTACAATGAGCAGTTCTTC
TRBV24-1	NA	TRBD1	TRBJ2-1	CATSDPGQGNNEQFF	TGTGCCACCAGTGATCCGGGACAGGGAAACAATGAGCAGTTCTTC
TRBV4-1	NA	TRBD2	TRBJ2-1	CASSQGLAGAVYNEQFF	TGCGCCAGCAGCCAGGGACTAGCGGGAGCTGTTTACAATGAGCAGTTCTTC
TRBV18	NA	TRBD1	TRBJ1-1	CASSPRGSGTANTEAFF	TGTGCCAGCTCACCACGGGGGTCCGGGACAGCGAACACTGAAGCTTTCTTT
TRBV6-5	once	TRBD1	TRBJ1-1	CASSTTDRGNTEAFF	TGTGCCAGCAGTACCACCGACAGGGGGAACACTGAAGCTTTCTTT
TRBV5-1	NA	NA	TRBJ1-1	CASSSDRSTNTEAFF	TGCGCCAGCAGCAGCGACAGGAGTACGAACACTGAAGCTTTCTTT
TRBV9	NA	TRBD1	TRBJ2-1	CASTDLQGAGEQFF	TGTGCCAGCACAGATTTACAGGGGGCGGGTGAGCAGTTCTTC
TRBV6-1	NA	NA	TRBJ2-7	CASSEVAVSYEQYF	TGTGCCAGCAGTGAAGTGGCCGTCTCCTACGAGCAGTACTTC
TRBV3-1/TRBV3-2	NA	NA	TRBJ1-1	CASSPSTVNTEAFF	TGTGCCAGCAGCCCTAGTACGGTGAACACTGAAGCTTTCTTT
TRBV5-1	NA	TRBD2	TRBJ2-3	CASSSRTSGGSDTQYF	TGCGCCAGCAGCTCCCGAACTAGCGGGGGGTCAGATACGCAGTATTTT
TRBV13	once	NA	TRBJ2-2	CASSLDRVDTGELFF	TGTGCCAGCAGCTTAGACAGGGTCGACACCGGGGAGCTGTTTTTT
TRBV2	NA	TRBD1	TRBJ2-5	CASTERQGRETQYF	TGTGCCAGCACCGAGAGACAGGGGAGAGAGACCCAGTACTTC
TRBV7-9	few	TRBD1	TRBJ2-2	CASSQGQGAGELFF	TGTGCCAGCAGCCAGGGACAGGGGGCCGGGGAGCTGTTTTTT
TRBV27	NA	NA	TRBJ1-2	CASSLIRGHYGYTF	TGTGCCAGCAGTTTGATCCGTGGGCACTATGGCTACACCTTC
TRBV29-1	NA	NA	TRBJ2-1	CSVERGSAGNEQFF	TGCAGCGTTGAACGGGGGTCGGCTGGCAATGAGCAGTTCTTC
TRBV2	NA	TRBD1	TRBJ1-6	CASSEGQGEDSPLHF	TGTGCCAGCAGTGAAGGTCAGGGGGAGGATTCACCCCTCCACTTT
TRBV5-6	NA	TRBD1	TRBJ1-1	CASSLGTGRGNTEAFF	TGTGCCAGCAGCTTGGGGACAGGGAGGGGCAACACTGAAGCTTTCTTT
TRBV24-1	NA	NA	TRBJ2-3	CATKGQGTDTQYF	TGTGCCACCAAGGGGCAGGGAACAGATACGCAGTATTTT
TRBV4-1	many	TRBD2	TRBJ2-3	CASSRVAGASDTQYF	TGCGCCAGCAGCCGGGTGGCGGGAGCGTCAGATACGCAGTATTTT
TRBV24-1	NA	NA	TRBJ2-2	CATNSGLDTGELFF	TGTGCCACTAACAGTGGACTCGACACCGGGGAGCTGTTTTTT
TRBV27	once	TRBD2	TRBJ2-1	CASSSARLAGGRVQFF	TGTGCCAGCAGTTCGGCCCGACTAGCGGGAGGCCGTGTGCAGTTCTTC
TRBV5-5	NA	NA	TRBJ1-1	CASSGGHGRTEAFF	TGTGCCAGCAGCGGGGGCCACGGGCGGACTGAAGCTTTCTTT
TRBV5-1	NA	NA	TRBJ1-4	CASSLGQNNEKLFF	TGCGCCAGCAGCTTGGGGCAGAATAATGAAAAACTGTTTTTT
TRBV11-2	NA	TRBD2	TRBJ2-5	CASSLGGSGEETQYF	TGTGCCAGCAGCTTAGGAGGTAGCGGGGAAGAGACCCAGTACTTC